The 27 T cell receptor beta chains given below trace back to one sample, sequenced in a study of blood T cell repertoires in COVID-19. The protocol was immunoSEQ multiplex PCR, while the TCRdb copy is restricted to in-frame clones and leaves out a portion. The sample has about half a million clones, over 75% seen once. Material for sequencing was peripheral blood. The source is a human donor in a cohort sampled during active COVID-19.

CDR3 loop: CASSQIPPSEGGPMLEQYF. Written as DNA, the CDR3 is TGCGCCAGCAGCCAGATTCCACCTTCGGAGGGAGGGCCGATGCTCGAGCAGTACTTC. The genes are TRBV4-1 and TRBJ2-7; TRBD2 matches at 7 bases. The CDR3 extends over 19 amino acids. With V trimmed by 3 bases and J by 6 bases, 23 bases remained unmatched. The germline gives CDR1 MGHRA, CDR2 YSYEKL.

In its sample, this clone was seen a few times. This chain joins TRBV12-2 and TRBJ2-1; the D call of TRBD2 is as the table states it, not checked on the DNA. TRBV12-2 counts as a pseudogene. The CDR3 loop spans 19 amino acids. The CDR3 spells CASRKSPGLAGESYNEQFF. The CDR3 DNA follows: TGTGCAAGTCGTAAATCTCCGGGACTAGCGGGGGAATCCTACAATGAGCAGTTCTTC.

The chain has TRBV29-1 and TRBJ1-2; the D gene is possibly TRBD1 (5 bases). CDR3 length: 13 amino acids. Germline CDR1 reads SQVTM; CDR2 reads ANQGSEA. V was cut by 3 bases and J by 4 bases, with 12 bases left in between. The CDR3 DNA is TGCAGCGTTGAGGGCAGGGAACTCTATGGCTACACCTTC. As protein: CSVEGRELYGYTF.

The CDR3 sequence is CASSDLPSTMGSVGNTIYF. DNA for the CDR3: TGTGCCAGCTCAGATTTGCCCTCTACGATGGGGAGCGTAGGAAACACCATATATTTT. V and J are TRBV18 and TRBJ1-3, with no clear D. Germline V CDR1 and CDR2: KGHSH, LQKENI. This CDR3 is 19 amino acids long. V lost 5 bases and J 4 bases, leaving 27 bases between the germline ends.

This chain connects TRBV5-5 to TRBJ1-2, with D hard to call. CDR1 and CDR2 (germline): SGHKS, YYEKEE (reference sequence). The V gene lost 4 bases and the J gene lost 1 base, with 14 bases spanning the gap. The CDR3 runs to 15 residues. The CDR3 DNA follows: TGTGCCAGCAGCCCTGGGTTTTCGGGTAACTATGGCTACACCTTC. It translates to CASSPGFSGNYGYTF.

The rearrangement links TRBV11-3 to TRBJ2-7; D is perhaps TRBD1 (6 bases). V shed 0 bases and J shed 4 bases, with 28 bases lying between them. The CDR3 contains 20 residues. CDR1 and CDR2 (germline): SGHNT, YENEEA. CDR3 amino acids: CASSLERLVGRGKFIYEQYF. The CDR3 region has the DNA TGTGCCAGCAGCTTAGAAAGGCTAGTGGGCAGGGGAAAATTTATTTACGAGCAGTACTTC.

The V call is TRBV10-3, the J call TRBJ1-2; weak D call: TRBD1 (6 bases). In germline, CDR1 is ENHRY, CDR2 SYGVKD. This CDR3 is built from 13 residues. The V end lost 11 bases, the J end lost 6 bases, and 19 bases lay between the germline ends. The CDR3 DNA is TGTGCCGCAAGCCACTCAGGGGCGGATGGCTACACCTTC. This codes for CAASHSGADGYTF.

The chain uses TRBV18 and TRBJ2-1, with TRBD1 matching over 7 bases. V was pared by 1 base and J by 4 bases, with 1 base of the junction left unmatched. CDR3 length: 14 residues. The germline V gene has CDR1 KGHSH and CDR2 LQKENI. The CDR3 spells CASSPRDSYNEQFF. CDR3 nucleotide sequence: TGTGCCAGCTCACCACGGGACAGTTACAATGAGCAGTTCTTC.

This clone came up once. The rearrangement joins TRBV5-1 to TRBJ2-1; 7 nucleotides match TRBD1. In germline, CDR1 is SGHRS, CDR2 YFSETQ. The CDR3 is 17 residues long. With 0 bases clipped from V and 0 bases from J, the junction kept 6 bases outside the gene matches. This chain's CDR3 is CASSLDRGLSSYNEQFF. Written as DNA, the CDR3 is TGCGCCAGCAGCTTGGACAGGGGTCTGAGCTCCTACAATGAGCAGTTCTTC.

This clone was observed a single time. This sequence joins TRBV3-1 (or the pseudogene TRBV3-2) and TRBJ1-2, with D hard to call. The CDR3 contains 14 residues. Looked up from germline, CDR1 is LGHDT and CDR2 is YNNKEL (reference sequence). Deletions cut 4 bases from V and 4 bases from J, with 13 bases between. The chain's CDR3 is CASSPAADLYGYTF. The CDR3 region has the DNA TGTGCCAGCAGCCCGGCGGCAGACCTCTATGGCTACACCTTC.

This clone was seen a few times. The V gene is TRBV5-1, the J gene TRBJ1-1; tentatively, D is TRBD1 (5 bases). CDR1 is SGHRS, CDR2 YFSETQ, per germline. Deletions cut 5 bases from V and 0 bases from J, with 17 bases between. The CDR3 is 16 amino acids. CDR3 protein: CASRWGVGGLNTEAFF. The CDR3 DNA reads as TGCGCCAGCAGGTGGGGGGTTGGCGGGTTGAACACTGAAGCTTTCTTT.

The genes are TRBV4-1 and TRBJ2-5; weak D call: TRBD1 (6 bases). V was trimmed by 0 bases and J by 1 base, leaving 15 bases between them. The CDR3 spans 17 residues. Germline CDR1 reads MGHRA; CDR2 reads YSYEKL. The CDR3 nucleotides read TGCGCCAGCAGCCAAGATCTCCTTGACAGGACCCAAGAGACCCAGTACTTC. This translates into CASSQDLLDRTQETQYF.

The V and J genes are TRBV6-6 and TRBJ1-2; no definite D call. This CDR3 has 15 amino acids. Germline-derived CDR1 and CDR2 are MNHNY and SVGAGI (reference sequence). With 5 bases removed from V and 0 bases from J, the gap between germline ends came to 13 bases. CDR3 bases: TGTGCCAGCAGTCCGCCAGCGATAGCTAACTATGGCTACACCTTC. Protein: CASSPPAIANYGYTF.

The chain combines TRBV6-5 with TRBJ2-1, with 8 bases identical to TRBD2. Germline V gene data show CDR1 as MNHEY and CDR2 as SVGAGI. This CDR3 is built from 14 residues. V gave up 6 bases and J gave up 9 bases; unmatched junction bases: 10. The CDR3: CASSRSGTEGEQFF. CDR3 sequence (DNA): TGTGCCAGCAGCCGTAGCGGGACCGAGGGTGAGCAGTTCTTC.

The rearrangement joins TRBV6-5 to TRBJ2-7, with 7 bases fitting TRBD2. Per germline, CDR1 MNHEY and CDR2 SVGAGI. The CDR3 extends over 14 amino acids. The V gene end was trimmed by 2 bases and the J gene end by 6 bases; junction bases not matched to a gene: 7. The CDR3 DNA follows: TGTGCCAGCAGTTACGGCCCGACTAGCCCCGAGCAGTACTTC. Encoded protein: CASSYGPTSPEQYF.

This clone was detected once. The rearrangement uses TRBV11-2 and TRBJ2-3, with 7 positions matching TRBD1. This CDR3 is built from 16 residues. CDR1 and CDR2 (germline): SGHAT, FQNNGV. V shed 5 bases and J 6 bases; nucleotides not matched to a gene: 14. Here the CDR3 reads CASSLIGQVAGDTQYF. The CDR3 DNA sequence: TGTGCCAGCAGCCTGATTGGACAGGTAGCAGGGGATACGCAGTATTTT.

The genes are TRBV27 and TRBJ1-2, with unresolved D. Trimming pared 0 bases from V and 1 base from J, leaving 6 bases between. CDR1 and CDR2 (germline): MNHEY, SMNVEV (reference sequence). The CDR3 totals 14 residues. The CDR3 DNA follows: TGTGCCAGCAGTTTATCCCGAGTTAACTATGGCTACACCTTC. Translating gives CASSLSRVNYGYTF.

This rearrangement joins TRBV11-1 to TRBJ1-2; perhaps TRBD1 as D (5 bases). There are 13 residues in the CDR3. Germline V CDR1 and CDR2: SGHAT, FQDESV (reference sequence). V dropped 4 bases and J dropped 6 bases, with 12 bases sitting between them. The CDR3 sequence is CASSWAGKDGYTF. CDR3 nucleotides: TGTGCCAGCAGCTGGGCAGGGAAGGATGGCTACACCTTC.

This clone was recorded once. The gene calls are TRBV21-1 and TRBJ2-3; the D call TRBD1 from the table was never checked on the DNA. TRBV21-1 is a pseudogene locus. The CDR3 loop spans 19 amino acids. The CDR3 region is CASSNVQPTDRDSTDTQYF. The CDR3 nucleotides are TGTGCCAGCAGCAATGTCCAACCTACGGACAGGGACAGCACAGATACGCAGTATTTT.

This chain links TRBV29-1 with TRBJ1-2; D may be TRBD1 (6 bases). V was cut by 3 bases and J by 7 bases, with 15 bases left in between. The CDR3 consists of 13 residues. The germline gives CDR1 SQVTM, CDR2 ANQGSEA. The CDR3 here is CSVEFGGPGGYTF. As DNA, the CDR3 is TGCAGCGTTGAGTTCGGGGGGCCAGGTGGCTACACCTTC.

In DNA, the CDR3 is TGCGCCAGCAGCCAAGATCGCGGGTTCACCGGGGAGCTGTTTTTT. It yields the protein CASSQDRGFTGELFF. The gene calls are TRBV4-3 and TRBJ2-2, with D possibly matching TRBD2 (5 bases). V lost 0 bases and J lost 4, with 9 bases in between. The CDR3 extends over 15 amino acids. CDR1 LGHNA and CDR2 YSLEER come from the germline V gene.

The rearrangement joins TRBV30 to TRBJ1-1, with a weak D call TRBD1 (6 bases). This CDR3 has 13 amino acids. Deletions cut 3 bases from V and 3 bases from J, with 11 bases between. Germline loops: CDR1 GTSNPN, CDR2 SVGIG (reference sequence). The CDR3 DNA reads as TGTGCCTGGAGGGCCGGACAGTACACTGAAGCTTTCTTT. Residues: CAWRAGQYTEAFF.

The chain couples TRBV30 to TRBJ2-1, with TRBD2 matching over 11 bases. The CDR3 length is 20 residues. Looked up from germline, CDR1 is GTSNPN and CDR2 is SVGIG (reference sequence). The ends lost 5 bases at V and 0 bases at J; junction bases unmatched: 18. The CDR3 nucleotides read TGTGCCTGGGGTATCTACCGGGGGGTAGCGGGAGGGGGCTCCTACAATGAGCAGTTCTTC. Translating it yields CAWGIYRGVAGGGSYNEQFF.

The rearrangement links TRBV19 to TRBJ1-1; TRBD1 agrees at 10 bases. Looked up from germline, CDR1 is LNHDA and CDR2 is SQIVND (reference sequence). The CDR3 length is 11 residues. V lost 7 bases to trimming and J lost 12 bases; unmatched junction nucleotides: 5. The CDR3, as DNA: TGTGCCAGTACCGACAGGGGGCGGACTTTCTTT. This sequence encodes CASTDRGRTFF.

This clone was observed a single time. This chain joins TRBV19 and TRBJ1-2; D is unresolved. Trimming removed 5 bases at V and 8 bases at J, with 9 bases between. The CDR3 contains 11 residues. Germline V gene lookup returns CDR1 LNHDA and CDR2 SQIVND (reference sequence). CDR3 residues: CASSGARGYTF. CDR3 in DNA: TGTGCCAGTAGTGGCGCTAGAGGCTACACCTTC. The variable domain in full, with the rest retrieved from reference TRBV19 and TRBJ1-2, is DGGITQSPKYLFRKEGQNVTLSCEQNLNHDAMYWYRQDPGQGLRLIYYSQIVNDFQKGDIAEGYSVSREKKESFPLTVTSAQKNPTAFYLCASSGARGYTFGSGTRLTVV.

The chain is built from TRBV20-1 and TRBJ1-1, with D perhaps matching TRBD1 (6 bases). CDR1 is DFQATT and CDR2 is SNEGSKA in the germline V gene (reference sequence). This CDR3 region has 11 residues. The CDR3 DNA is TGCAGGTCTAAAGGGGGCACTGAAGCTTTCTTT. Its translation: CRSKGGTEAFF.

The rearrangement joins TRBV19 to TRBJ1-1, with 12 bases identical to TRBD1. Germline CDR1 reads LNHDA; CDR2 reads SQIVND (reference sequence). The CDR3 has 18 residues. V was pared by 0 bases and J by 6 bases, with 11 bases of the junction left unmatched. The CDR3 nucleotides are TGTGCCAGTAGTATAGATGGGGGACAGGGGGCCACGAGGGCTGAAGCTTTCTTT. Residues: CASSIDGGQGATRAEAFF. Complete variable domain (other parts from reference TRBV19 and TRBJ1-1): DGGITQSPKYLFRKEGQNVTLSCEQNLNHDAMYWYRQDPGQGLRLIYYSQIVNDFQKGDIAEGYSVSREKKESFPLTVTSAQKNPTAFYLCASSIDGGQGATRAEAFFGQGTRLTVV.